The 29 T cell receptor beta chains presented below share a single source sample, sequenced in a study of cytomegalovirus exposure and HLA in healthy donors. The table came from immunoSEQ multiplex PCR; TCRdb's copy has only in-frame clones and leaves some out. The table lists around 250,000 clones, 90% of them singletons. Sequencing used PBMCs. The receptors originated from a woman in her late teens or twenties in good health and CMV-seronegative.

This chain links TRBV7-8 with TRBJ1-6; possible D gene TRBD1, 5 bases. The CDR3 loop spans 15 amino acids. Germline V lookup: CDR1 SGHVS, CDR2 FQNEAQ. The V end lost 2 bases, the J end lost 7 bases, and 12 bases lay between the germline ends. The CDR3 DNA follows: TGTGCCAGCAGCTTACCCGGCGGGGGGAATTCACCCCTCCACTTT. Its protein product is CASSLPGGGNSPLHF.

CDR3 DNA sequence: TGTGCCAGCAGTTTCGGGATCTCCTACGAGCAGTACTTC. Translating it yields CASSFGISYEQYF. The chain joins TRBV27 to TRBJ2-7; TRBD2 is a possible D gene (5 bases). V lost 3 bases and J lost 0, with 6 bases in between. This CDR3 has 13 residues. CDR1 is MNHEY and CDR2 is SMNVEV in the germline V gene (reference sequence).

The V gene is TRBV7-2, the J gene TRBJ2-5, with 8 nucleotides matching TRBD1. This CDR3 has 17 residues. Germline V lookup: CDR1 SGHTA, CDR2 FQGNSA. Losses at the gene ends were 5 bases for V and 4 bases for J; bases not matched to a gene: 15. Here the CDR3 reads CASSPRWRTGLLETQYF. For the CDR3, the DNA is TGTGCCAGCAGCCCAAGGTGGCGGACAGGGTTGTTAGAGACCCAGTACTTC.

This rearrangement joins TRBV4-1 to TRBJ1-2; tentative D call: TRBD1 (5 bases). Germline loops: CDR1 MGHRA, CDR2 YSYEKL. The V end was cut by 0 bases, the J end by 8 bases, with 19 bases between. The CDR3 length is 16 residues. The CDR3 bases are TGCGCCAGCAGCCAAGAAGGAGGGGCGCTTCTTCACGGCTACACCTTC. Protein sequence: CASSQEGGALLHGYTF.

The chain has TRBV6-9 and TRBJ2-5; TRBD2 agrees at 15 bases. The germline CDR1 and CDR2 sequences are MNHGY and SVAAGI. The CDR3 contains 16 residues. The junction had 9 bases not matched to a gene; V was cut back by 9 bases and J by 4 bases. The CDR3 coding sequence is TGTGCCAGACCGGGACTAGCGGGGGGCCGAGGAGAGACCCAGTACTTC. Translation: CARPGLAGGRGETQYF.

This chain connects TRBV28 to TRBJ2-6; D is undetermined. Germline V CDR1 and CDR2: MDHEN, SYDVKM. The CDR3 sequence is 15 residues long. Trimming shortened V by 6 bases and J by 0 bases, and 9 bases separated the two germline ends. CDR3 nucleotide sequence: TGTGCCAGCAGCCGTGCCGGCTCTGGGGCCAACGTCCTGACTTTC. Translated: CASSRAGSGANVLTF.

V gene TRBV6-5 combines with J gene TRBJ1-4; no clear D. V lost 6 bases and J 0 bases, leaving 5 bases between the germline ends. CDR1 and CDR2 from the germline V gene are MNHEY and SVGAGI. CDR3 length: 13 residues. The CDR3 bases are TGTGCCAGCAGACAGTCAACTAATGAAAAACTGTTTTTT. Protein product: CASRQSTNEKLFF.

This chain uses TRBV11-1 with TRBJ2-2, with 7 bases lining up with TRBD2. Germline V gene lookup returns CDR1 SGHAT and CDR2 FQDESV (reference sequence). The trim removed 6 bases at V and 5 bases at J, leaving 3 bases unmatched. This CDR3 spans 13 amino acids. CDR3 sequence: CASRPGGTGELFF. In DNA form, the CDR3 reads TGTGCCAGCAGACCGGGAGGAACCGGGGAGCTGTTTTTT.

The chain uses TRBV4-3 and TRBJ1-1, with D perhaps TRBD1 (5 bases). The CDR3 runs to 15 residues. Trimming removed 1 base at V and 5 bases at J, with 14 bases between. Germline V lookup: CDR1 LGHNA, CDR2 YSLEER. The chain's CDR3 is CASSQGLEGWTEAFF. CDR3 sequence (DNA): TGCGCCAGCAGCCAAGGGTTGGAGGGGTGGACTGAAGCTTTCTTT.

CDR3 DNA: TGTGCCAGCAGCTCCGTAGCACGCACAGATACGCAGTATTTT. Amino acids: CASSSVARTDTQYF. The chain couples TRBV5-8 to TRBJ2-3; D remains ambiguous. Germline V lookup: CDR1 SGHTS, CDR2 YDEGEE. The CDR3 totals 14 residues. V was clipped by 3 bases and J by 1 base, with 9 bases between them.

The chain is built from TRBV5-1 and TRBJ2-4, with D possibly being TRBD2 (7 bases). This CDR3 contains 16 residues. Per germline, CDR1 SGHRS and CDR2 YFSETQ. Trimming stripped 4 bases from V and 3 bases from J, with 17 bases between. The chain's CDR3 is CASSPLEGEGKNIQYF. The CDR3 bases are TGCGCCAGCAGCCCCCTTGAGGGGGAGGGCAAAAACATTCAGTACTTC.

The chain links TRBV2 to TRBJ2-7; maybe TRBD2 (7 bases). V lost 6 bases, J lost 3 bases, and 18 bases lay in between. Germline V gives CDR1 SNHLY, CDR2 FYNNEI. This CDR3 comprises 15 residues. CDR3 nucleotide sequence: TGTGCCAGCAGAGCCCCGGGGGGCAGTAACTACGAGCAGTACTTC. It yields the protein CASRAPGGSNYEQYF.

This chain joins TRBV5-1 and TRBJ1-2; no clear D gene. Germline V lookup: CDR1 SGHRS, CDR2 YFSETQ. This CDR3 has 14 residues. Trimming took 0 bases from V and 4 from J, leaving 10 bases between them. The CDR3 DNA sequence: TGCGCCAGCAGCTTGGCTCTGGAGGGCTATGGCTACACCTTC. Translating gives CASSLALEGYGYTF.

V is TRBV5-6 and J is TRBJ2-2; D perhaps matches TRBD1 (6 bases). Germline values: CDR1 SGHDT, CDR2 YYEEEE. The CDR3 is made up of 16 amino acids. The V end lost 3 bases, the J end lost 4 bases, and 16 bases lay between the germline ends. This chain's CDR3 is CASSWIGPRGTGELFF. CDR3 in DNA: TGTGCCAGCAGCTGGATCGGACCCAGGGGCACCGGGGAGCTGTTTTTT.

The table lists this clone with a count of one. The DNA for the CDR3 is TGTGCCAGCAGCCCTCCGGGACAGGGGAACTATGGCTACACCTTC. Amino acid sequence: CASSPPGQGNYGYTF. The J gene is TRBJ1-2, the V gene TRBV11-2; 10 nucleotides agree with TRBD1. The CDR3 runs 15 residues. Germline V gene lookup returns CDR1 SGHAT and CDR2 FQNNGV. J gave up 2 bases and V 5 bases, and 5 bases lay outside the gene matches.

The V gene is TRBV27, the J gene TRBJ2-5; D is possibly TRBD2 (5 bases). The CDR3 is 13 residues long. CDR1 is MNHEY and CDR2 is SMNVEV in the germline V gene (reference sequence). The V and J ends lost 6 bases and 2 bases respectively, with 10 bases between them. The CDR3 DNA is TGTGCCAGCAGCCAACTAGATCAAGAGACCCAGTACTTC. Its translation is CASSQLDQETQYF.

The chain uses TRBV28 and TRBJ2-7, with D perhaps matching TRBD1 (5 bases). Trimming cost V 1 base and J 6 bases, with 22 bases left between them. This CDR3 spans 17 amino acids. Germline values: CDR1 MDHEN, CDR2 SYDVKM. CDR3 sequence: CASSLSTGRRNYGEQYV. CDR3 nucleotide sequence: TGTGCCAGCAGTTTATCTACAGGTCGACGCAACTACGGCGAGCAGTACGTC.

The V and J genes are TRBV15 and TRBJ1-2; 8 bases agree with TRBD1. CDR3 length: 14 residues. CDR1 is LNHNV, CDR2 YYDKDF, per germline (reference sequence). V lost 5 bases, J lost 3 bases, and 5 bases stayed unmatched. In nucleotides, the CDR3 is TGTGCCACCAGCGTACAGGGGGAGTACTATGGCTACACCTTC. Its translation: CATSVQGEYYGYTF.

This clone has just one count. The genes are TRBV7-2 and TRBJ1-6; D not certain. CDR3 length: 15 residues. CDR1 is SGHTA and CDR2 is FQGNSA in the germline V gene. Trimming cost V 4 bases and J 7 bases, with 14 bases left between them. The CDR3 sequence: CASSSAPGGNSPLHF. CDR3 DNA: TGTGCCAGCAGCTCAGCCCCAGGAGGGAATTCACCCCTCCACTTT.

The V and J genes are TRBV14 and TRBJ2-7, with TRBD1 matching 7 bases. The CDR3 loop spans 15 amino acids. The V and J ends lost 4 bases and 0 bases, in that order; junction bases with no gene match: 6. Germline-derived CDR1 and CDR2 are SGHDN and FVKESK. The CDR3 DNA follows: TGTGCCAGCAGCCGTCACAGGGACAGCTCCTACGAGCAGTACTTC. It yields the protein CASSRHRDSSYEQYF. Based on the CDR3 plus reference TRBV14 and TRBJ2-7, the full variable domain is EAGVTQFPSHSVIEKGQTVTLRCDPISGHDNLYWYRRVMGKEIKFLLHFVKESKQDESGMPNNRFLAERTGGTYSTLKVQPAELEDSGVYFCASSRHRDSSYEQYFGPGTRLTVT.

The chain couples TRBV5-1 to TRBJ1-1, with 7 bases identical to TRBD1. Trimming removed 0 bases from V and 5 bases from J; junction bases left unmatched: 7. There are 15 residues in the CDR3. Germline CDR1 and CDR2: SGHRS and YFSETQ. CDR3 nucleotides: TGCGCCAGCAGCTTGGAGGGAACAGGGGTGACTGAAGCTTTCTTT. This codes for CASSLEGTGVTEAFF. The whole variable domain, filled in from reference TRBV5-1 and TRBJ1-1, reads KAGVTQTPRYLIKTRGQQVTLSCSPISGHRSVSWYQQTPGQGLQFLFEYFSETQRNKGNFPGRFSGRQFSNSRSEMNVSTLELGDSALYLCASSLEGTGVTEAFFGQGTRLTVV.

V is TRBV23-1 and J is TRBJ1-6, with D uncertain. TRBV23-1 is classed as an ORF, of uncertain function. Trimming pared 0 bases from V and 7 bases from J, leaving 10 bases between. The CDR3 has 15 residues. The CDR3 region has the DNA TGCGCCAGCAGTCAATCGTACAGACAAAATTCACCCCTCCACTTT. Protein product: CASSQSYRQNSPLHF.

The chain employs TRBV27 and TRBJ2-5; 16 bases are shared with TRBD2. V lost 5 bases, J lost 4 bases, and 7 bases stayed unmatched. The CDR3 totals 17 residues. Germline V gives CDR1 MNHEY, CDR2 SMNVEV (reference sequence). The CDR3 reads CASSLGTSGGASETQYF. In DNA form, the CDR3 reads TGTGCCAGCAGTCTAGGGACTAGCGGGGGGGCCTCAGAGACCCAGTACTTC.

The chain recombines TRBV4-1 with TRBJ2-3; D is possibly TRBD2 (7 bases). The CDR3 covers 14 residues. Trimming took 4 bases from V and 6 from J, leaving 14 bases between them. Germline lookup yields CDR1 MGHRA and CDR2 YSYEKL. The CDR3, as DNA: TGCGCCAGCAGCCTGGGGGGGCCGGGGGATACGCAGTATTTT. Amino acids: CASSLGGPGDTQYF.

This chain uses TRBV5-4 with TRBJ2-2; TRBD1 is a possible D gene (6 bases). Germline V gene data show CDR1 as SGHNT and CDR2 as YYREEE (reference sequence). The CDR3 runs 15 residues. The ends were cut back, 4 bases at V and 2 bases at J, with 12 bases in the middle. The CDR3 nucleotides read TGTGCCAGCAGCAGGGCCGGGACAAACACCGGGGAGCTGTTTTTT. This encodes CASSRAGTNTGELFF. Looking up the rest from reference TRBV5-4 and TRBJ2-2 gives the full variable domain: ETGVTQSPTHLIKTRGQQVTLRCSSQSGHNTVSWYQQALGQGPQFIFQYYREEENGRGNFPPRFSGLQFPNYSSELNVNALELDDSALYLCASSRAGTNTGELFFGEGSRLTVL.

Only a few counts were recorded for this clone. The chain is built from TRBV5-4 and TRBJ2-2; D remains unclear. The CDR3 totals 14 residues. CDR1 and CDR2 (germline): SGHNT, YYREEE (reference sequence). V lost 9 bases to trimming and J lost 3 bases, with 15 bases between them. The CDR3 loop is CAIDLRHHTGELFF. Written as DNA, the CDR3 is TGTGCCATCGATCTCCGACATCACACCGGGGAGCTGTTTTTT.

The chain links TRBV7-6 to TRBJ1-5, with a tentative D call TRBD1 (5 bases). The CDR3 consists of 14 residues. Germline lookup yields CDR1 SGHVS and CDR2 FNYEAQ. The germline V and J ends were trimmed by 1 base and 2 bases, with 6 bases remaining between them. Here the CDR3 DNA reads TGTGCCAGCAGCTTAGGGGGGGGCAATCAGCCCCAGCATTTT. This gives the protein CASSLGGGNQPQHF. Full variable domain (outside the CDR3, taken from reference TRBV7-6 and TRBJ1-5): GAGVSQSPRYKVTKRGQDVALRCDPISGHVSLYWYRQALGQGPEFLTYFNYEAQQDKSGLPNDRFSAERPEGSISTLTIQRTEQRDSAMYRCASSLGGGNQPQHFGDGTRLSIL.

The chain combines TRBV5-6 with TRBJ2-2, with 8 bases matching TRBD1. V shed 0 bases, J shed 0 bases, and the junction held 10 bases outside the gene matches. This CDR3 is 19 amino acids long. Germline V gene lookup returns CDR1 SGHDT and CDR2 YYEEEE. This chain's CDR3 is CASSLAMWTGSPNTGELFF. In DNA form, the CDR3 reads TGTGCCAGCAGCTTGGCCATGTGGACAGGGAGTCCGAACACCGGGGAGCTGTTTTTT.

This rearrangement joins TRBV19 to TRBJ2-2; D might be TRBD1 (6 bases). The CDR3 is made up of 13 amino acids. The ends were cut back, 5 bases at V and 5 bases at J, with 9 bases in the middle. Germline lookup yields CDR1 LNHDA and CDR2 SQIVND (reference sequence). Here the CDR3 reads CASSLQGTGELFF. CDR3 bases: TGTGCCAGTAGTCTCCAGGGGACCGGGGAGCTGTTTTTT.